A single sample gave rise to the 8 T cell receptor beta chains below, sequenced in a study of T cell responses to AZD1222 COVID-19 vaccine. Generated by immunoSEQ multiplex PCR, the TCRdb table keeps only in-frame clones and is missing some. The repertoire includes 84,000 or so clones, about 90% of them detected once, and around 17% sits in the top ten. Sample: peripheral blood, taken on day 0 of AZD1222 vaccination. Every receptor here comes from an adult in good health.

This clone was detected a few times. The chain joins TRBV15 to TRBJ2-1; D is unclear. In germline, CDR1 is LNHNV, CDR2 YYDKDF (reference sequence). The CDR3 contains 14 residues. V lost 3 bases, J lost 5 bases, and 11 bases lay in between. Here the CDR3 DNA reads TGTGCCACCAGCAGGGACCGGTCTAACAATGAGCAGTTCTTC. Protein: CATSRDRSNNEQFF.

The chain combines TRBV2 with TRBJ1-4; D unclear. Germline CDR1 is SNHLY and CDR2 is FYNNEI. V was shortened by 5 bases and J by 3 bases, with 10 bases between the two germline ends. The CDR3 spans 14 residues. CDR3 residues: CASSIELPNEKLFF. Written as DNA, the CDR3 is TGTGCCAGCAGTATTGAACTGCCTAATGAAAAACTGTTTTTT.

The V gene is TRBV11-2, the J gene TRBJ1-3; D is undetermined. The germline CDR1 and CDR2 sequences are SGHAT and FQNNGV. The CDR3 has 11 residues. Trimming pared 5 bases from V and 14 bases from J, leaving 13 bases between. The CDR3 DNA follows: TGTGCCAGCAGCCTTGGGAGAGGGTTATATTTT. The encoded protein is CASSLGRGLYF.

This clone was seen more than once but under ten times. V gene TRBV9 combines with J gene TRBJ2-2; D may be TRBD1 (6 bases). The V and J ends lost 2 bases and 2 bases respectively, with 13 bases between them. Germline lookup yields CDR1 SGDLS and CDR2 YYNGEE. There are 16 residues in the CDR3. DNA of the CDR3: TGTGCCAGCAGCGTCTCCGGGACAACTAACACCGGGGAGCTGTTTTTT. It specifies CASSVSGTTNTGELFF.

The chain employs TRBV6-6 and TRBJ2-7; 12 bases line up with TRBD2. Trimming cost V 6 bases and J 6 bases; bases outside gene matches: 9. Germline assignment: CDR1 MNHNY and CDR2 SVGAGI (reference sequence). The CDR3 has 15 amino acids. The CDR3 loop reads CASRQSSGRAGEQYF. The CDR3 coding sequence is TGTGCCAGCAGACAGTCTAGCGGGAGGGCGGGCGAGCAGTACTTC.

V is TRBV5-1 and J is TRBJ1-6; TRBD1 is a possible D gene (5 bases). Germline CDR1 and CDR2: SGHRS and YFSETQ. Trimming removed 4 bases at V and 0 bases at J, with 14 bases between. The CDR3 has 17 residues. CDR3 DNA sequence: TGCGCCAGCAGCCCAACCAGCAGGGACTCCTATAATTCACCCCTCCACTTT. It encodes CASSPTSRDSYNSPLHF. Combining the CDR3 with reference TRBV5-1 and TRBJ1-6 gives the whole variable domain KAGVTQTPRYLIKTRGQQVTLSCSPISGHRSVSWYQQTPGQGLQFLFEYFSETQRNKGNFPGRFSGRQFSNSRSEMNVSTLELGDSALYLCASSPTSRDSYNSPLHFGNGTRLTVT.

This rearrangement joins TRBV5-5 to TRBJ2-3; D is perhaps TRBD1 (6 bases). The CDR3 contains 14 residues. Deletions cut 3 bases from V and 2 bases from J, with 10 bases between. Per germline, CDR1 SGHKS and CDR2 YYEKEE (reference sequence). CDR3 nucleotide sequence: TGTGCCAGCAGCTCCGGACAGACCACAGATACGCAGTATTTT. Translating it yields CASSSGQTTDTQYF.

The CDR3 is CASSLDLAETDTQYF. The CDR3 bases are TGCGCCAGCAGCTTGGATCTAGCGGAAACAGATACGCAGTATTTT. The chain carries TRBV5-1 and TRBJ2-3, with 7 bases identical to TRBD2. This CDR3 comprises 15 residues. Germline lookup yields CDR1 SGHRS and CDR2 YFSETQ. V shed 0 bases and J 3 bases; nucleotides not matched to a gene: 4. The entire variable domain, with the rest obtained from reference TRBV5-1 and TRBJ2-3, is as follows: KAGVTQTPRYLIKTRGQQVTLSCSPISGHRSVSWYQQTPGQGLQFLFEYFSETQRNKGNFPGRFSGRQFSNSRSEMNVSTLELGDSALYLCASSLDLAETDTQYFGPGTRLTVL.